The 2 T cell receptor beta chains listed next were all sequenced from one sample in a study of radiotherapy plus CTLA-4 blockade in lung cancer. Some clones are missing from TCRdb's copy, which holds only in-frame ones; the method was immunoSEQ multiplex PCR. Of roughly 44,000 clones listed, 76% are singletons. This sample comprised peripheral blood, obtained from a patient treated with radiotherapy plus ipilimumab. The source is a human donor with non-small cell lung cancer who had stable disease on radiotherapy plus ipilimumab.

This clone appeared once. The chain combines TRBV9 with TRBJ1-6, with D perhaps TRBD1 (5 bases). Trimming pared 0 bases from V and 4 bases from J, leaving 11 bases between. CDR1 is SGDLS, CDR2 YYNGEE, per germline. The CDR3 runs to 16 residues. The CDR3 DNA is TGTGCCAGCAGCGTAGCTGGGGGGGGTTATAATTCACCCCTCCACTTT. It translates to CASSVAGGGYNSPLHF. The variable domain in full, with the rest retrieved from reference TRBV9 and TRBJ1-6, is DSGVTQTPKHLITATGQRVTLRCSPRSGDLSVYWYQQSLDQGLQFLIQYYNGEERAKGNILERFSAQQFPDLHSELNLSSLELGDSALYFCASSVAGGGYNSPLHFGNGTRLTVT.

The chain carries TRBV2 and TRBJ1-6; 7 bases agree with TRBD1. This CDR3 is 16 amino acids long. The trim removed 3 bases at V and 7 bases at J, leaving 9 bases unmatched. The germline V gene encodes CDR1 SNHLY and CDR2 FYNNEI. The CDR3 DNA reads as TGTGCCAGCAGTGAGGAGACAGGGAGGAAGAATTCACCCCTCCACTTT. Its translation: CASSEETGRKNSPLHF.